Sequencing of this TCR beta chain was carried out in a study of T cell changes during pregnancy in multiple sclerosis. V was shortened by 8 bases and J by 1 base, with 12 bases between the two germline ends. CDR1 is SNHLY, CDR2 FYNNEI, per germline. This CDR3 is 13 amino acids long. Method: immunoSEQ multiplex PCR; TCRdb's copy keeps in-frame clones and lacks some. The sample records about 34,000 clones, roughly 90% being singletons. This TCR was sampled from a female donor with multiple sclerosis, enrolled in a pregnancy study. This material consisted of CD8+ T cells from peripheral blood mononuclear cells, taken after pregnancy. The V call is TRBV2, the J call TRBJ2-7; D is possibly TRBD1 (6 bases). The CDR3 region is CASQQGTSYEQYF. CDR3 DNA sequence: TGTGCCAGCCAACAGGGTACATCCTACGAGCAGTACTTC. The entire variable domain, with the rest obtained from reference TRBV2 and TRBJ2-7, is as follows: EPEVTQTPSHQVTQMGQEVILRCVPISNHLYFYWYRQILGQKVEFLVSFYNNEISEKSEIFDDQFSVERPDGSNFTLKIRSTKLEDSAMYFCASQQGTSYEQYFGPGTRLTVT.